This T cell receptor (beta chain) stems from a study of shared clonotypes between healthy human individuals. Study-level findings and limits: Few donors limited the genetic and exposure-history diversity represented. In contrast to clonotypes shared by all four donors, non-shared clonotypes had lower generation probabilities.

This clone appeared a single time. The antigen remains undetermined. The same CDR3 also results from other DNA sequences found in this sample. Naive CD8 cells, CD45RO-negative and positively selected for CCR7, excluded terminally differentiated effector memory CD45RA+ cells. The healthy adult donors were HIV-negative and reported no recent acute infections or vaccinations. The germline CDR1 and CDR2 sequences are SGDLS and YYNGEE. The V gene lost 0 bases and the J gene lost 7 bases, with 17 bases spanning the gap. The CDR3 is 15 residues long. Sequenced by immunoSEQ multiplex PCR; TCRdb stores in-frame clones only, minus some. The table includes around 2.1 million clones, about 93% detected once.

The sequenced sample was naive CD8+ T cells from PBMCs. This clonotype was obtained from a man between 18 and 35 years old in good health. Some clones in this sample may be carry-over from other donors' samples. The chain employs TRBV9 and TRBJ2-7, with TRBD2 as a possible D gene (6 bases). CDR3 region: CASSVADRGSGEQYF. The DNA of the CDR3 is TGTGCCAGCAGCGTAGCCGACCGGGGGTCAGGAGAGCAGTACTTC.